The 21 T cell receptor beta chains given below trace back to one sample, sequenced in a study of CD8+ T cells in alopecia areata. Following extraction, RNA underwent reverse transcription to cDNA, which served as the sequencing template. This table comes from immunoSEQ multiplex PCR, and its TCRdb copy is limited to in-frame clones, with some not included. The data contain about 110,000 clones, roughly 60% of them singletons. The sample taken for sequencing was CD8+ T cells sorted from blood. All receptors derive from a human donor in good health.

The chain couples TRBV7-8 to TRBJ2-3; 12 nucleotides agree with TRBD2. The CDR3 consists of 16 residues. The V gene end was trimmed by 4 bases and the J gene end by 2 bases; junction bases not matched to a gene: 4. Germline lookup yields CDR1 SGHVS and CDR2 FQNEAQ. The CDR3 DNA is TGTGCCAGCAGCTCAACTAGCGGGGGGATCACAGATACGCAGTATTTT. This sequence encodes CASSSTSGGITDTQYF.

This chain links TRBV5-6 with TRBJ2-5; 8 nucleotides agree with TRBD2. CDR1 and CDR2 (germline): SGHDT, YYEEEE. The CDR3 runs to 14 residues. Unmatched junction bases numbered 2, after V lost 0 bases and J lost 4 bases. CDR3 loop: CASSLGAGAETQYF. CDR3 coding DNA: TGTGCCAGCAGCTTGGGAGCGGGGGCAGAGACCCAGTACTTC.

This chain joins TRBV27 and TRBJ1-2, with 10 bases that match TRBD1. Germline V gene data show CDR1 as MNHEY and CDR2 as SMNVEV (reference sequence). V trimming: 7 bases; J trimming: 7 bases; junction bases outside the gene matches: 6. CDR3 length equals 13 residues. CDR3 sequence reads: CASTTTGGRGYTF. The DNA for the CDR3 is TGTGCCAGCACCACGACAGGGGGCCGTGGCTACACCTTC.

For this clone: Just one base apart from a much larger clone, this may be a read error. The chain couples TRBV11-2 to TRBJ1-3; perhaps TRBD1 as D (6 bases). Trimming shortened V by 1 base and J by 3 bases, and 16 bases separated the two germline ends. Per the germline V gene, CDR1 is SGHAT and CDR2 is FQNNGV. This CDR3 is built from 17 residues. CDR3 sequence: CASSLGTGLSFGNTIYF. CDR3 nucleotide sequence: TGTGCCAGCAGCTTAGGAACAGGGCTAAGCTTTGGAAACACCATATATTTT.

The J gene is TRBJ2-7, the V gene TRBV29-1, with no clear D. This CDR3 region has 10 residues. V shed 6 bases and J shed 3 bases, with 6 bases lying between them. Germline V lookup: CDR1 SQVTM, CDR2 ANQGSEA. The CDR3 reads CSVADYEQYF. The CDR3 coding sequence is TGCAGCGTCGCGGACTACGAGCAGTACTTC.

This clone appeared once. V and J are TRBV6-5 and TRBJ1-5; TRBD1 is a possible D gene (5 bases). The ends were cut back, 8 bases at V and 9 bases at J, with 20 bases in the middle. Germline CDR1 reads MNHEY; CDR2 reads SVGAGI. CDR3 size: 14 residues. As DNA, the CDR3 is TGTGCCAGCTCATACGGCAGGGCAGTTGGGCCCCAGCATTTT. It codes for CASSYGRAVGPQHF.

The CDR3 DNA reads as TGCGCCAGCAGCCAATTAGCGGGGGCCCTGGGTGAGCAGTTCTTC. Protein product: CASSQLAGALGEQFF. The V gene is TRBV4-1, the J gene TRBJ2-1, with 9 positions matching TRBD2. The CDR3 extends over 15 amino acids. With 2 bases clipped from V and 9 bases from J, the junction kept 8 bases outside the gene matches. CDR1 is MGHRA and CDR2 is YSYEKL in the germline V gene.

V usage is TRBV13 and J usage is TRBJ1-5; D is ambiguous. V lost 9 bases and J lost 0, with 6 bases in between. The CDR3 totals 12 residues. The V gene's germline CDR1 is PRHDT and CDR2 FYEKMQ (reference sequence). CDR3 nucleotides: TGTGCCAGTTCTTATAGCAATCAGCCCCAGCATTTT. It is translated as CASSYSNQPQHF.

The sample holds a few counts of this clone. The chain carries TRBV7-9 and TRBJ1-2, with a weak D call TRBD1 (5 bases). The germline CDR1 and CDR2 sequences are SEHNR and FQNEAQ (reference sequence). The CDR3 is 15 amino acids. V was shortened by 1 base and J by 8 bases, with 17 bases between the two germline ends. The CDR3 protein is CASSLVSGGLEGYTF. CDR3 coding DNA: TGTGCCAGCAGCTTAGTTAGTGGGGGACTGGAAGGCTACACCTTC.

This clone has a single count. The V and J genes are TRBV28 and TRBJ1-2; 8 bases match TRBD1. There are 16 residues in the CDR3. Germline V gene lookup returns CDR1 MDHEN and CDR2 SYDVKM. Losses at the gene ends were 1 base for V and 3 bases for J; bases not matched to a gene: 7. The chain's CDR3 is CASSLSLLGQDYGYTF. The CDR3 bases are TGTGCCAGCAGTTTATCCCTCTTGGGACAGGACTATGGCTACACCTTC.

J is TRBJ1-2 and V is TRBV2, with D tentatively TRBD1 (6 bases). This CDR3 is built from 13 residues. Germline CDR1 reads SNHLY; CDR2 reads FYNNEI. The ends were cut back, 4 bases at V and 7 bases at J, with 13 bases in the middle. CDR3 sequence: CASSAQQGRGYTF. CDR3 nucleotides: TGTGCCAGCAGTGCACAACAGGGCCGTGGCTACACCTTC. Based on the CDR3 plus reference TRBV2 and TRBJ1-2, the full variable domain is EPEVTQTPSHQVTQMGQEVILRCVPISNHLYFYWYRQILGQKVEFLVSFYNNEISEKSEIFDDQFSVERPDGSNFTLKIRSTKLEDSAMYFCASSAQQGRGYTFGSGTRLTVV.

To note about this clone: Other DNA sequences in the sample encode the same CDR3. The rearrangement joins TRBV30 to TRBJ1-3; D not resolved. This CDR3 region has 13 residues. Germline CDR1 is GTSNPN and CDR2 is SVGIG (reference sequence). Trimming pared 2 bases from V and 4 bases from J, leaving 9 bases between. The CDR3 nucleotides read TGTGCCTGGAGTAGAGGGAACGGAAACACCATATATTTT. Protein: CAWSRGNGNTIYF.

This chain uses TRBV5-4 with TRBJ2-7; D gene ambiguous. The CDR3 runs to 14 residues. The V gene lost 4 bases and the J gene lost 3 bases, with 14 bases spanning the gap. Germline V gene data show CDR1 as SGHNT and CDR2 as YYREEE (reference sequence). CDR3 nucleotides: TGTGCCAGCAGCCCTGGCCTGACCCTCTACGAGCAGTACTTC. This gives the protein CASSPGLTLYEQYF.

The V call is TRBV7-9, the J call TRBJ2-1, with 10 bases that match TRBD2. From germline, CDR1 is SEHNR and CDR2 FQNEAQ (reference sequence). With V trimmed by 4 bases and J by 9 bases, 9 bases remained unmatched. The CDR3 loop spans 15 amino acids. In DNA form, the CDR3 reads TGTGCCAGCAGCTACGAGCGGGGGGGATTTCTTGAGCAGTTCTTC. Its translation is CASSYERGGFLEQFF.

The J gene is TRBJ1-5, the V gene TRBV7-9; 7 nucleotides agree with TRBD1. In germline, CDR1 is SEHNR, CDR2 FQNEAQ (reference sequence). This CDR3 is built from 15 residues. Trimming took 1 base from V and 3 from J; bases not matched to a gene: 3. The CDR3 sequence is CASSLGTGINQPQHF. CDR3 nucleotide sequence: TGTGCCAGCAGCTTAGGGACAGGCATCAATCAGCCCCAGCATTTT. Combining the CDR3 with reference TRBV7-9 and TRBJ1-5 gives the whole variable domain DTGVSQNPRHKITKRGQNVTFRCDPISEHNRLYWYRQTLGQGPEFLTYFQNEAQLEKSRLLSDRFSAERPKGSFSTLEIQRTEQGDSAMYLCASSLGTGINQPQHFGDGTRLSIL.

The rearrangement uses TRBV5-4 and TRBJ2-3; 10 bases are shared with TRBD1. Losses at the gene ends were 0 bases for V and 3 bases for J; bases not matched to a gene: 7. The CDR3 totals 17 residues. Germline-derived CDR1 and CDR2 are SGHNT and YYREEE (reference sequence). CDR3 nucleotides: TGTGCCAGCAGCTTGGAGATGGGACAGGGGAAAACAGATACGCAGTATTTT. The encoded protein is CASSLEMGQGKTDTQYF.

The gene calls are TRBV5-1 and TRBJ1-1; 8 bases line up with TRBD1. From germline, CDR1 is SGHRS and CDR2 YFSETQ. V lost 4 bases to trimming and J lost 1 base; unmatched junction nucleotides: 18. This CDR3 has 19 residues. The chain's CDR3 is CASSDLLDREAPRNTEAFF. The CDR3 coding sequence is TGCGCCAGCAGCGATTTACTGGACAGGGAGGCGCCGAGGAACACTGAAGCTTTCTTT.

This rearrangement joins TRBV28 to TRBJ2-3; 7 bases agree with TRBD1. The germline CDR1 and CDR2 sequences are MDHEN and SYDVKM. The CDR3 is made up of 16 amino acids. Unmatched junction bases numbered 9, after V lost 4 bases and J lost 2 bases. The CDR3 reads CASSWGGRGITDTQYF. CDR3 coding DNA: TGTGCCAGCAGTTGGGGTGGCAGGGGGATCACAGATACGCAGTATTTT. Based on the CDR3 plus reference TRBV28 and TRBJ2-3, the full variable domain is DVKVTQSSRYLVKRTGEKVFLECVQDMDHENMFWYRQDPGLGLRLIYFSYDVKMKEKGDIPEGYSVSREKKERFSLILESASTNQTSMYLCASSWGGRGITDTQYFGPGTRLTVL.

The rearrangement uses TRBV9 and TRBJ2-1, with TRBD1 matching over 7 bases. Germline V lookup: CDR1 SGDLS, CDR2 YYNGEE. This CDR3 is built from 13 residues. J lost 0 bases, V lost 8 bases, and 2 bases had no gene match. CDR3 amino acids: CASGDSSYNEQFF. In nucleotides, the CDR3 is TGTGCCAGTGGGGACAGCTCCTACAATGAGCAGTTCTTC.

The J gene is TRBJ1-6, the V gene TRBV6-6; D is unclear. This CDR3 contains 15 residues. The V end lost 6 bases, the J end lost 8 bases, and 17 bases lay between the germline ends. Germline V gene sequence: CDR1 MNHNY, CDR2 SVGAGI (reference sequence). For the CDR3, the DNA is TGTGCCAGCAGCCACATGCCCAGTTCGCATTCACCCCTCCACTTT. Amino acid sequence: CASSHMPSSHSPLHF.

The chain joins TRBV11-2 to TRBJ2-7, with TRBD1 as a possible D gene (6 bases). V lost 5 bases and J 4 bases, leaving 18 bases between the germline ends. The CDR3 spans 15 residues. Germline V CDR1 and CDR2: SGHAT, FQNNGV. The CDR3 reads CASSDPSRTAYEQYF. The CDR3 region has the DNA TGTGCCAGCAGCGACCCTTCACGGACAGCTTACGAGCAGTACTTC.